These T cell receptor beta chains were read from a single sample in a study of blood T cell repertoires in COVID-19. The table came from immunoSEQ multiplex PCR; TCRdb's copy has only in-frame clones and leaves some out. The data contain some 300,000 clones, under 90% of them seen just once; the ten biggest clones take up less than 3.5%. What was sequenced was PBMCs or T cells enriched from blood (not recorded which). Receptors were obtained from a woman aged 50 to 60 who had been exposed to COVID-19. The CDR3 runs from the conserved cysteine through the conserved F or W. Each record gives: V gene, CDR3 length, clone size, J gene, D gene, CDR3 DNA, CDR3 protein. D genes are given only for firm matches. Only part of the rows carry a size: once, few, many, or a class if the clone is expanded.

TRBV15	14	NA	TRBJ1-2	NA	TGTGCCACCAGCAGTGACTATGGGGGCAAGGGCTACACCTTC	CATSSDYGGKGYTF
TRBV18	17	NA	TRBJ1-4	TRBD1	TGTGCCAGCTCACCGACCGGGACAGGGGCGACTAATGAAAAACTGTTTTTT	CASSPTGTGATNEKLFF
TRBV7-2	15	NA	TRBJ1-3	NA	TGTGCCAGCAGCCTCTCCGGGGGGTTTGGAAACACCATATATTTT	CASSLSGGFGNTIYF
TRBV25-1	15	NA	TRBJ1-2	TRBD1	TGTGCCAGCAGTGAAAATCGGGGACAGGGGCCCGGCTACACCTTC	CASSENRGQGPGYTF
TRBV20-1	11	NA	TRBJ1-2	NA	TGCAGTGCTGAAACAATCCTTGGCTACACCTTC	CSAETILGYTF
TRBV18	15	NA	TRBJ1-2	TRBD1	TGTGCCAGCTCACCAGGTACGGGACAGACCTATGGCTACACCTTC	CASSPGTGQTYGYTF
TRBV5-6	14	once	TRBJ1-2	TRBD1	TGTGCCAGCAGCGGAGACAGGGGTAACTATGGCTACACCTTC	CASSGDRGNYGYTF
TRBV10-3	15	NA	TRBJ2-5	NA	TGTGCCATCAGTACTGGGACTAGGTTCCAGGGGGCCCAGTACTTC	CAISTGTRFQGAQYF
TRBV28	15	once	TRBJ2-5	NA	TGTGCCAGCAGTCCTTGGAGGGGGGGTGAAGAGACCCAGTACTTC	CASSPWRGGEETQYF
TRBV21-1	17	NA	TRBJ2-2	NA	TGTGCCAGCAGCAAAAAAAAGGGACTAGCGGGTACCGGGGAGCTGTTTTTT	CASSKKKGLAGTGELFF
TRBV5-4	15	NA	TRBJ1-1	TRBD1	TGTGCCAGCAGCACGTCAACAGGGGCGAACACTGAAGCTTTCTTT	CASSTSTGANTEAFF
TRBV4-1	15	NA	TRBJ1-3	TRBD1	TGCGCCAGCAGCCAGCCGGGACAGGGTGGGGACACCATATATTTT	CASSQPGQGGDTIYF
TRBV9	16	NA	TRBJ2-1	TRBD2	TGTGCCAGCAGCGTACTGGCGGGGGGGCCCTACAATGAGCAGTTCTTC	CASSVLAGGPYNEQFF
TRBV15	17	NA	TRBJ2-2	NA	TGTGCCACCAGCAGACTCCCCGGAAGGGGGAACACCGGGGAGCTGTTTTTT	CATSRLPGRGNTGELFF
TRBV30	17	NA	TRBJ2-2	NA	TGTGCCTGGAGTGTACTGTCTTGGACAGCCAACACCGGGGAGCTGTTTTTT	CAWSVLSWTANTGELFF
TRBV25-1	17	NA	TRBJ2-3	TRBD1	TGTGCCAGCAGTCCCGCGGGGACAGGCCCGAGCACAGATACGCAGTATTTT	CASSPAGTGPSTDTQYF
TRBV10-2	14	NA	TRBJ1-6	NA	TGCGCCAGTTCAGTGGGGGCTGGAGATTCACCCCTCCACTTT	CASSVGAGDSPLHF
TRBV6-1	14	NA	TRBJ1-1	NA	TGTGCCAGCAGTGAACATCAGGGGAACACTGAAGCTTTCTTT	CASSEHQGNTEAFF
TRBV4-2	15	few	TRBJ2-7	TRBD2	TGTGCCAGCAGCCGGACTAGCGGGGGGGGTGACGAGCAGTACTTC	CASSRTSGGGDEQYF
TRBV5-1	15	NA	TRBJ1-1	TRBD1	TGCGCCAGCAGCTGGACCGGGACAGTTAACACTGAAGCTTTCTTT	CASSWTGTVNTEAFF
TRBV6-2/TRBV6-3	16	NA	TRBJ2-5	NA	TGTGCCAGCAGTTACAGGGGCACAGAGTACCAAGAGACCCAGTACTTC	CASSYRGTEYQETQYF
TRBV27	15	NA	TRBJ2-7	TRBD2	TGTGCCAGCAGTCCCCGGGGACTAGCGGGGAACGAGCAGTACTTC	CASSPRGLAGNEQYF
TRBV5-1	14	NA	TRBJ1-2	NA	TGCGCCAGCAGCTACAATACCGCTAACTATGGCTACACCTTC	CASSYNTANYGYTF
TRBV19	13	NA	TRBJ2-7	TRBD2	TGTGCCAGCTCCCAGGGGCGGGGGGACGAGCAGTACTTC	CASSQGRGDEQYF
TRBV2	15	NA	TRBJ1-1	TRBD1	TGTGCCAGCACAAACCTGGGACAGCCTAACACTGAAGCTTTCTTT	CASTNLGQPNTEAFF